This is a list of T cell receptor beta chains from one sample in a study of PD-1 blockade in classical Hodgkin lymphoma. Clones were sequenced by immunoSEQ multiplex PCR, and TCRdb holds only the in-frame ones, with some missing. The sample shows about 60,000 clones, around 94% of them seen only once. The sequences come from peripheral blood mononuclear cells (PBMCs), collected before the fourth cycle of nivolumab. All receptors derive from a human donor with classical Hodgkin lymphoma. CDR3s include the opening cysteine and the closing phenylalanine or tryptophan. D genes are given only for firm matches. Size is stated for part of the rows, as once, few or many counts, or as a class when the clone is expanded.

DNA: TGTGCCAGCAGTTACTTGGGGCAGGGGGTGTCCGGGGAGCTGTTTTTT; CDR3: CASSYLGQGVSGELFF; D: TRBD1; J: TRBJ2-2; size: .; V: TRBV6-5
DNA: TGTGCCAGCAGTTACGACAGGGAAGAGACCCAGTACTTC; CDR3: CASSYDREETQYF; D: TRBD1; J: TRBJ2-5; size: .; V: TRBV6-5
DNA: TGTGCCATCAACGAAGGCGGGGTCGGCAATCAGCCCCAGCATTTT; CDR3: CAINEGGVGNQPQHF; D: .; J: TRBJ1-5; size: .; V: TRBV10-3
DNA: TGTGCCAGCAGTCCAAGATTCCCGGGACTAGCGGGGAATGAGCAGTTCTTC; CDR3: CASSPRFPGLAGNEQFF; D: TRBD2; J: TRBJ2-1; size: .; V: TRBV14
DNA: TGTGCCAGCAGCCTTAGCGGGCACACCGGGGAGCTGTTTTTT; CDR3: CASSLSGHTGELFF; D: TRBD2; J: TRBJ2-2; size: .; V: TRBV7-6
DNA: TGTGCCAGCAGTTTAAGCCCCCGAGGGGCTAACTCCTACGAGCAGTACTTC; CDR3: CASSLSPRGANSYEQYF; D: .; J: TRBJ2-7; size: .; V: TRBV11-1
DNA: TGTGCCAGCAGCTTAGTGCTAGCGGGGGACTCAGATACGCAGTATTTT; CDR3: CASSLVLAGDSDTQYF; D: TRBD2; J: TRBJ2-3; size: .; V: TRBV7-9
DNA: TGTGCCAGCAGTTTCCCAGCGGGGGGGTTTTACGAGCAGTACTTC; CDR3: CASSFPAGGFYEQYF; D: TRBD2; J: TRBJ2-7; size: .; V: TRBV6-6
DNA: TGTGCCAGCATTCGGACGGGCAACTATGGCTACACCTTC; CDR3: CASIRTGNYGYTF; D: .; J: TRBJ1-2; size: once; V: TRBV6-1
DNA: TGCAGCGTGGGGGGACAGATGAACACTGAAGCTTTCTTT; CDR3: CSVGGQMNTEAFF; D: TRBD1; J: TRBJ1-1; size: .; V: TRBV29-1
DNA: TGCGCCAGCAGCCCCTACCTGACAGGGGCGGTTGGCTACACCTTC; CDR3: CASSPYLTGAVGYTF; D: TRBD1; J: TRBJ1-2; size: .; V: TRBV5-1
DNA: TGTGCCAGCAGCTTGGACGGAAGCACAGATACGCAGTATTTT; CDR3: CASSLDGSTDTQYF; D: .; J: TRBJ2-3; size: .; V: TRBV7-2
DNA: TGTGCCAGCAGCTTGGTAGCAGGGGCTGAGAACACTGAAGCTTTCTTT; CDR3: CASSLVAGAENTEAFF; D: .; J: TRBJ1-1; size: .; V: TRBV5-5
DNA: TGTGCCAGCCTCTCCAGGAGCTCCTATAATTCACCCCTCCACTTT; CDR3: CASLSRSSYNSPLHF; D: .; J: TRBJ1-6; size: .; V: TRBV28
DNA: TGTGCCAGCAGCTCAACGGACACCTACGAGCAGTACTTC; CDR3: CASSSTDTYEQYF; D: .; J: TRBJ2-7; size: once; V: TRBV7-8
DNA: TGTGCCAGCAGCACCCTAGCGGGGGACCAAGAGACCCAGTACTTC; CDR3: CASSTLAGDQETQYF; D: TRBD2; J: TRBJ2-5; size: .; V: TRBV11-2
DNA: TGTGCCAGCAGCTACAAACAGGGGGAATATAATTCACCCCTCCACTTT; CDR3: CASSYKQGEYNSPLHF; D: TRBD1; J: TRBJ1-6; size: .; V: TRBV11-2
DNA: TGTGCCAGCAGCTCCGACACTAGCGGGGGGGTCTACAATGAGCAGTTCTTC; CDR3: CASSSDTSGGVYNEQFF; D: TRBD2; J: TRBJ2-1; size: .; V: TRBV11-3
DNA: TGTGCCAGCAGCGTCCCGGGTTCCCTGGAGCAGTACTTC; CDR3: CASSVPGSLEQYF; D: .; J: TRBJ2-7; size: .; V: TRBV27
DNA: TGTGCCAGCAGCGTGGGAGAGACCCAGTACTTC; CDR3: CASSVGETQYF; D: .; J: TRBJ2-5; size: .; V: TRBV6-6
DNA: TGCGCCAGCAGCCAAGAGGGAGGGGGCTTTGGTAATTCACCCCTCCACTTT; CDR3: CASSQEGGGFGNSPLHF; D: TRBD1; J: TRBJ1-6; size: .; V: TRBV4-1
DNA: TGTGCCAGCAGCCCTCCGTTTGACACAGATACGCAGTATTTT; CDR3: CASSPPFDTDTQYF; D: .; J: TRBJ2-3; size: .; V: TRBV7-9